Below are 29 T cell receptor beta chains sequenced from a single sample in a study of post-analysis software for immune sequencing data. Study-wide results and caveats: Patients showed TRBV5-6, TRBV5-1 and TRBV20-1 among a few TRBV segments more frequent than in controls.

Their antigen targets remain unknown. TCR beta cDNA libraries included unique molecular identifiers. TCRdb reprocessed the PCR reads via MiXCR and lists one record per CDR3 protein. The sample shows roughly 200,000 distinct CDR3 sequences, over 25% of them seen only once. The specimen sequenced was blood. Source of these receptors: a girl under 18 with multiple sclerosis.

The V gene is TRBV5-1, the J gene TRBJ2-7; D unresolved. This CDR3 has 14 residues. The germline V gene encodes CDR1 SGHRS and CDR2 YFSETQ. Trimming stripped 4 bases from V and 6 bases from J, with 17 bases between. CDR3 in amino acids: CASSHADQPPEQYF. CDR3 DNA: TGCGCCAGCAGCCATGCGGACCAACCGCCCGAGCAGTACTTC.

This clonotype was counted only a few times. The chain carries TRBV7-9 and TRBJ1-2; tentative D call: TRBD1 (6 bases). Per the germline V gene, CDR1 is SEHNR and CDR2 is FQNEAQ (reference sequence). Trimming removed 5 bases at V and 2 bases at J, with 15 bases between. This CDR3 region has 15 residues. In DNA form, the CDR3 reads TGTGCCAGCAGCATCCCCGCAGGGGCGAACTATGGCTACACCTTC. This encodes CASSIPAGANYGYTF.

A word on this clonotype: This may stem from a read error, because a much larger clone lies one nucleotide away. The rearrangement uses TRBV5-1 and TRBJ2-7; perhaps D is TRBD1 or TRBD2 (6 bases each). The V gene's germline CDR1 is SGHRS and CDR2 YFSETQ. Trimming took 6 bases from V and 3 from J, leaving 19 bases between them. This CDR3 region has 15 residues. The CDR3 DNA reads as TGCGCCAGCAACTGGGGGGCATCGGGGATCTACGAGCAGTACTTC. Protein sequence: CASNWGASGIYEQYF.

This clonotype appeared many times. The chain links TRBV29-1 to TRBJ1-2, with TRBD1 matching 7 bases. V trimming: 7 bases; J trimming: 4 bases; junction bases outside the gene matches: 6. This CDR3 has 12 amino acids. Per germline, CDR1 SQVTM and CDR2 ANQGSEA. CDR3 residues: CSGAQGGYGYTF. The CDR3 coding sequence is TGCAGCGGAGCTCAGGGGGGCTATGGCTACACCTTC.

In this sample, this clonotype turned up many times. This chain joins TRBV12-3 or TRBV12-4 and TRBJ1-5; D might be TRBD1 (6 bases). The V and J ends lost 4 bases and 4 bases respectively, with 11 bases between them. This CDR3 region has 14 residues. The CDR3 protein is CASSSGDRNQPQHF. For the CDR3, the DNA is TGTGCCAGCAGTTCCGGAGACAGGAATCAGCCCCAGCATTTT.

This clonotype was observed at least ten times. This rearrangement joins TRBV20-1 to TRBJ2-7; D may correspond to TRBD1 or TRBD2 (5 bases each). Germline lookup yields CDR1 DFQATT and CDR2 SNEGSKA (reference sequence). The CDR3 length is 15 residues. The V and J ends lost 3 bases and 3 bases respectively, with 18 bases between them. CDR3 DNA: TGCAGTGCTAGTGCCCCGGGGCGGAGATACTACGAGCAGTACTTC. Its protein product is CSASAPGRRYYEQYF.

This clonotype occurred once. Just one base apart from a much larger clone, this may be a read error. The rearrangement joins TRBV4-2 to TRBJ2-7; D gene uncertain. The CDR3 is 15 residues long. V was shortened by 0 bases and J by 7 bases, with 16 bases between the two germline ends. Germline V gives CDR1 LGHNA, CDR2 YNFKEQ. The CDR3 bases are TGTGCCAGCAGCCAAGAATGGACCCCTTGGGATGAGCAGTACTTC. Residues: CASSQEWTPWDEQYF.

In this sample, this clonotype turned up once. Given a much more abundant clone one base away, this may be a read error. It is likely a read error, because the conserved phenylalanine at the end of the CDR3 is missing. This chain links TRBV6-5 with TRBJ2-3; 12 bases agree with TRBD2. Germline loops: CDR1 MNHEY, CDR2 SVGAGI. The CDR3 has 15 residues. After removal of 5 bases from V and 5 bases from J, the junction contained 5 bases not matched to a gene. Here the CDR3 DNA reads TGTGCCAGCAGTCCCCTAGCGGGAGGGTTAGATACGCAGTATTTG. Amino acid sequence: CASSPLAGGLDTQYL.

This clonotype appeared a few times. The gene calls are TRBV5-1 and TRBJ2-5; D is unresolved. Trimming pared 3 bases from V and 2 bases from J, leaving 8 bases between. The V gene's germline CDR1 is SGHRS and CDR2 YFSETQ. The CDR3 loop spans 13 amino acids. CDR3 in amino acids: CASSSNLQETQYF. The CDR3 DNA is TGCGCCAGCAGCTCCAACTTGCAAGAGACCCAGTACTTC. Together with reference TRBV5-1 and TRBJ2-5, the CDR3 gives the full variable domain: KAGVTQTPRYLIKTRGQQVTLSCSPISGHRSVSWYQQTPGQGLQFLFEYFSETQRNKGNFPGRFSGRQFSNSRSEMNVSTLELGDSALYLCASSSNLQETQYFGPGTRLLVL.

This clonotype was observed at least ten times. V is TRBV7-9 and J is TRBJ2-5; D unclear. The CDR3 sequence is 12 residues long. With 3 bases removed from V and 3 bases from J, the gap between germline ends came to 5 bases. Germline loops: CDR1 SEHNR, CDR2 FQNEAQ (reference sequence). The CDR3 protein is CASSFGEETQYF. The CDR3, as DNA: TGTGCCAGCAGCTTCGGCGAAGAGACCCAGTACTTC.

The table lists this clonotype with a few counts. The rearrangement joins TRBV5-1 to TRBJ2-7; D unclear. Germline assignment: CDR1 SGHRS and CDR2 YFSETQ. The CDR3 sequence is 14 residues long. The V and J ends lost 0 bases and 3 bases respectively, with 10 bases between them. As DNA, the CDR3 is TGCGCCAGCAGCTTGGAGGGATCGGGCTACGAGCAGTACTTC. Translated: CASSLEGSGYEQYF.

This chain joins TRBV20-1 and TRBJ2-1, with TRBD2 matching 15 bases. V was pared by 6 bases and J by 6 bases, with 6 bases of the junction left unmatched. This CDR3 is built from 15 residues. In germline, CDR1 is DFQATT, CDR2 SNEGSKA (reference sequence). The CDR3 loop is CSAWTSGGAGNEQFF. The CDR3 DNA sequence: TGCAGTGCATGGACTAGCGGGGGGGCGGGCAATGAGCAGTTCTTC.

The V gene is TRBV5-1, the J gene TRBJ2-1, with TRBD2 matching 12 bases. The CDR3 loop spans 15 amino acids. J gave up 8 bases and V 2 bases, and 5 bases lay outside the gene matches. Germline lookup yields CDR1 SGHRS and CDR2 YFSETQ. CDR3: CASSLLGLAGYEQFF. The CDR3 DNA reads as TGCGCCAGCAGCTTATTGGGACTAGCGGGCTATGAGCAGTTCTTC.

V gene TRBV7-9 combines with J gene TRBJ1-4, with unresolved D. The CDR3 runs 14 residues. Germline V gives CDR1 SEHNR, CDR2 FQNEAQ (reference sequence). The germline V and J ends were trimmed by 5 bases and 4 bases, with 11 bases remaining between them. The CDR3, as DNA: TGTGCCAGCAGCACGGTCGCCCTTAATGAAAAACTGTTTTTT. Translating it yields CASSTVALNEKLFF.

Turning to this clonotype: Sequence at one end of the junction differs from germline and may be a read error. The rearrangement joins TRBV10-2 to TRBJ2-1; D is unclear. Germline CDR1 reads WSHSY; CDR2 reads SAAADI. This CDR3 region has 13 residues. The CDR3 bases are TGCGCCAGCAGTGACTCTGGTTACAATGAGCGGTTCTTC. This gives the protein CASSDSGYNERFF.

This clonotype was counted between two and nine times. This sequence joins TRBV11-2 and TRBJ2-1; no clear D. CDR1 is SGHAT, CDR2 FQNNGV, per germline. V gave up 5 bases and J gave up 5 bases, with 7 bases separating them. The CDR3 length is 12 residues. Written as DNA, the CDR3 is TGTGCCAGCAGCCCCCGAGACAATGAGCAGTTCTTC. Amino acid sequence: CASSPRDNEQFF.

The rearrangement joins TRBV5-1 to TRBJ2-5; D might be TRBD2 (5 bases). Trimming left V 0 bases short and J 5 bases short, with 14 bases between. The CDR3 extends over 15 amino acids. Germline loops: CDR1 SGHRS, CDR2 YFSETQ. The CDR3 region is CASSLVAGDKETQYF. The CDR3 DNA reads TGCGCCAGCAGCTTGGTCGCCGGGGATAAGGAGACCCAGTACTTC. The full variable domain, with the rest looked up from reference TRBV5-1 and TRBJ2-5, is KAGVTQTPRYLIKTRGQQVTLSCSPISGHRSVSWYQQTPGQGLQFLFEYFSETQRNKGNFPGRFSGRQFSNSRSEMNVSTLELGDSALYLCASSLVAGDKETQYFGPGTRLLVL.

Points on this clonotype: A much more abundant neighbour one base away suggests this may be a read error. This rearrangement joins TRBV29-1 to TRBJ1-2, with TRBD1 matching over 8 bases. This CDR3 is 14 amino acids long. Losses at the gene ends were 4 bases for V and 9 bases for J; bases not matched to a gene: 13. CDR1 SQVTM and CDR2 ANQGSEA come from the germline V gene. The CDR3 is CSVALWTGRYSYTF. In DNA, the CDR3 is TGCAGCGTTGCCCTTTGGACAGGGAGATACAGCTACACCTTC.

This clonotype was seen at least ten times. This chain links TRBV7-3 with TRBJ2-1, with 9 bases aligning to TRBD1. The germline CDR1 and CDR2 sequences are SGHTA and FQGTGA. The CDR3 runs 15 residues. The J segment lost 0 bases and the V segment lost 3 bases, leaving 0 bases of the junction unmatched. CDR3 sequence (DNA): TGTGCCAGCAGCTTGACAGGGGGCTCCTACAATGAGCAGTTCTTC. Translation: CASSLTGGSYNEQFF.

This clonotype occurred many times. The chain recombines TRBV20-1 with TRBJ1-1, with 7 bases lining up with TRBD1. The germline gives CDR1 DFQATT, CDR2 SNEGSKA (reference sequence). The trim removed 7 bases at V and 0 bases at J, leaving 5 bases unmatched. This CDR3 has 13 residues. This CDR3 reads CSGDSRMNTEAFF. For the CDR3, the DNA is TGCAGTGGGGACAGCCGGATGAACACTGAAGCTTTCTTT.

The rearrangement uses TRBV2 and TRBJ1-4, with 7 bases identical to TRBD1. The germline V gene encodes CDR1 SNHLY and CDR2 FYNNEI. Trimming removed 6 bases from V and 5 bases from J; junction bases left unmatched: 9. There are 15 residues in the CDR3. The DNA of the CDR3 is TGTGCCAGCAGCGCACCGGGACAGCTGAATGAAAAACTGTTTTTT. Its translation: CASSAPGQLNEKLFF. Full variable domain (remainder filled in from reference TRBV2 and TRBJ1-4): EPEVTQTPSHQVTQMGQEVILRCVPISNHLYFYWYRQILGQKVEFLVSFYNNEISEKSEIFDDQFSVERPDGSNFTLKIRSTKLEDSAMYFCASSAPGQLNEKLFFGSGTQLSVL.

With respect to this clonotype: A single base separates this from a much larger clone, so it may be a read error. The chain couples TRBV29-1 to TRBJ2-7; 7 bases match TRBD1. The V gene's germline CDR1 is SQVTM and CDR2 ANQGSEA. V lost 8 bases to trimming and J lost 3 bases; unmatched junction nucleotides: 4. The CDR3 length is 11 residues. CDR3 sequence: CSTTGDYEQYF. CDR3 bases: TGCAGCACCACAGGGGACTACGAGCAGTACTTC.

A few counts support this clonotype. The V gene is TRBV2, the J gene TRBJ1-5; no firm D call. Looked up from germline, CDR1 is SNHLY and CDR2 is FYNNEI. Between the trimmed V and J ends, which lost 7 bases and 0 bases, there was a span of 16 bases. CDR3 length equals 16 residues. The CDR3 loop reads CASKPRRVHSNQPQHF. CDR3 in DNA: TGTGCCAGCAAGCCAAGACGGGTTCATAGCAATCAGCCCCAGCATTTT.

Concerning this clonotype: A read error may be the cause here, since a much bigger clone is one base away. This chain uses TRBV20-1 with TRBJ2-5; no definite D call. CDR1 DFQATT and CDR2 SNEGSKA come from the germline V gene (reference sequence). The CDR3 has 12 residues. V lost 3 bases, J lost 12 bases, and 17 bases lay in between. The CDR3 loop reads CSARSWGYEKYF. The DNA of the CDR3 is TGCAGTGCTAGGTCTTGGGGATACGAGAAGTACTTC.

This clonotype has at least ten counts. The V gene is TRBV11-3, the J gene TRBJ2-1; TRBD2 might be the D (5 bases). The CDR3 covers 15 residues. The V gene lost 3 bases and the J gene lost 0 bases, with 9 bases spanning the gap. Germline CDR1 is SGHNT and CDR2 is YENEEA. The CDR3: CASSFEGSSYNEQFF. The CDR3 DNA reads TGTGCCAGCAGCTTTGAAGGGAGCTCCTACAATGAGCAGTTCTTC.

This chain joins TRBV3-1 and TRBJ2-7; no firm D call. This CDR3 region has 13 residues. Germline V gene lookup returns CDR1 LGHDT and CDR2 YNNKEL (reference sequence). Deletions cut 4 bases from V and 7 bases from J, with 14 bases between. The CDR3 is CASSPNRNGEQYF. DNA for the CDR3: TGTGCCAGCAGCCCCAATCGGAACGGGGAGCAGTACTTC.

This clonotype was detected a few times. The chain employs TRBV7-9 and TRBJ2-7, with TRBD1 matching over 7 bases. V dropped 4 bases and J dropped 1; count of bases not matched to a gene: 7. CDR1 is SEHNR and CDR2 is FQNEAQ in the germline V gene (reference sequence). CDR3 length: 15 residues. CDR3 residues: CASSSRDSHSYEQYF. In nucleotides, the CDR3 is TGTGCCAGCAGCTCCCGGGACAGCCATTCCTACGAGCAGTACTTC.

This sequence joins TRBV18 and TRBJ1-3; D is uncertain. The V end lost 6 bases, the J end lost 0 bases, and 9 bases lay between the germline ends. The CDR3 is made up of 14 amino acids. The germline gives CDR1 KGHSH, CDR2 LQKENI. The CDR3 nucleotides are TGTGCCAGCTCCCCGGATAGCTCTGGAAACACCATATATTTT. Translation: CASSPDSSGNTIYF.

The chain employs TRBV5-1 and TRBJ1-1, with D possibly matching TRBD1 (5 bases). Germline CDR1 and CDR2: SGHRS and YFSETQ. The CDR3 extends over 14 amino acids. Trimming left V 4 bases short and J 1 base short, with 11 bases between. This chain's CDR3 is CASSANQGNTEAFF. Here the CDR3 DNA reads TGCGCCAGCAGCGCAAACCAGGGGAACACTGAAGCTTTCTTT. Drawing the rest from reference TRBV5-1 and TRBJ1-1, the complete variable domain is KAGVTQTPRYLIKTRGQQVTLSCSPISGHRSVSWYQQTPGQGLQFLFEYFSETQRNKGNFPGRFSGRQFSNSRSEMNVSTLELGDSALYLCASSANQGNTEAFFGQGTRLTVV.